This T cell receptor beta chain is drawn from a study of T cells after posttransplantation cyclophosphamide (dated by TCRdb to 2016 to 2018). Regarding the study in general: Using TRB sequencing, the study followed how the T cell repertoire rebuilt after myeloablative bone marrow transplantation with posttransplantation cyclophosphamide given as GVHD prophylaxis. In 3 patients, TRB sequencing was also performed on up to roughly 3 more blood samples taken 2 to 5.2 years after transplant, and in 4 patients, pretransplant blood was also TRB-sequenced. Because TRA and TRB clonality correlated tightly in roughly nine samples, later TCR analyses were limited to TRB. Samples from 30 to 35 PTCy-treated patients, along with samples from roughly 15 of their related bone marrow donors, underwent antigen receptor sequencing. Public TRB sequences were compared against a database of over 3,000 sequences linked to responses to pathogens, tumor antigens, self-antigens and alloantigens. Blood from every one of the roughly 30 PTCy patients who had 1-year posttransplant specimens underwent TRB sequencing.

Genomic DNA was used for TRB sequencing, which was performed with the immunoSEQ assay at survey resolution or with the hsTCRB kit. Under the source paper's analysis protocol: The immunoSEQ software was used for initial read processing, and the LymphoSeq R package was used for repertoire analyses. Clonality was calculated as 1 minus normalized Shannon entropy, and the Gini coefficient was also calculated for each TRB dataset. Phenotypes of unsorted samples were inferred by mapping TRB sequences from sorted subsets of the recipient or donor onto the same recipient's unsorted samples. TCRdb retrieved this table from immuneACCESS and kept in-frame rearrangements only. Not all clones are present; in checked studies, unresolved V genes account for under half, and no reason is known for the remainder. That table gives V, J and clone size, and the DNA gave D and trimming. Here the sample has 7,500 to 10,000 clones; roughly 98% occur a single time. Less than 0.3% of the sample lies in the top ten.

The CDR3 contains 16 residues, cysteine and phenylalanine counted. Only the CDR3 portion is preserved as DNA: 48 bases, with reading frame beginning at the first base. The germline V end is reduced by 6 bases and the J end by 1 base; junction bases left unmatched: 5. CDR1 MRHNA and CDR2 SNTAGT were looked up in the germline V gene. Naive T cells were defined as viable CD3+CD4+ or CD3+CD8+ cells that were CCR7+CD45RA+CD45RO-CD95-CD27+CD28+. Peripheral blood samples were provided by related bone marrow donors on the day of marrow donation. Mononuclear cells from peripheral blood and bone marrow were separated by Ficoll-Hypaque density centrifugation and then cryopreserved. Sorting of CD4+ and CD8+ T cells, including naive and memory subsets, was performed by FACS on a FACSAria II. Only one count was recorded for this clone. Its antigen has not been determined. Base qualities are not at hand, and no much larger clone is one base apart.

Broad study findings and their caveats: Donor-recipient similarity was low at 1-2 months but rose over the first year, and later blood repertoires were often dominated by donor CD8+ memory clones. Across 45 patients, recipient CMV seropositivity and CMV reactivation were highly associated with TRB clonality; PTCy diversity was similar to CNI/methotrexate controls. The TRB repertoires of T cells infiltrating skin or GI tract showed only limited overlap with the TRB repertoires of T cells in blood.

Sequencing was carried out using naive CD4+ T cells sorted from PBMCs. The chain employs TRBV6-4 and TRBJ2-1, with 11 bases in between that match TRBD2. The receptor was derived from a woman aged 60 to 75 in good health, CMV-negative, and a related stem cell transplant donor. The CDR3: CASSALAGGSYNEQFF. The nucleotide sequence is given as TGTGCCAGCAGCGCCTTAGCGGGGGGGTCCTACAATGAGCAGTTCTTC.